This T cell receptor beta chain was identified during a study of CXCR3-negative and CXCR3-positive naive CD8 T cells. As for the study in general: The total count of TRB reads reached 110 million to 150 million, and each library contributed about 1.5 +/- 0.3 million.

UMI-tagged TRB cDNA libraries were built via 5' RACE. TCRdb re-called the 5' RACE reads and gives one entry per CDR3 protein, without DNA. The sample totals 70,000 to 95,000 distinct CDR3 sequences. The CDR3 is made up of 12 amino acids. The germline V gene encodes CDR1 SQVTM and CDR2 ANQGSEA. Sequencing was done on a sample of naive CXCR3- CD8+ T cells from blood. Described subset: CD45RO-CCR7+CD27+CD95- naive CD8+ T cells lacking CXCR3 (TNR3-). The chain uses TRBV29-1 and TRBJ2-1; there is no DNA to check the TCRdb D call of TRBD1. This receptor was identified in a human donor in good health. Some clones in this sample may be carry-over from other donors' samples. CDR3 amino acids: CSGLTGDNEQFF.